The clone carrying this TCR beta chain appeared many times. What it recognizes is unknown. This record belongs to a study of breast tumors, draining lymph nodes, adjacent tissues. Study-level points and caveats: Findings are consistent with lymph node origin and intratumoral expansion of most tumor T cells. Luminal-like breast cancer showed significantly higher tumor–nontumor repertoire similarity than basal-like. Tumors had less TCR diversity than lymph nodes, more than nontumor tissue.

Breast cancer patients provided tissue from their axillary draining lymph nodes. J lost 4 bases, V lost 5 bases, and 18 bases had no gene match. The CDR3 is made up of 18 amino acids. CDR1 SGHVS and CDR2 FQNEAQ come from the germline V gene. Via MiXCR, TCRdb re-called the multiplex PCR reads, giving one row per CDR3 protein. The sample includes some 100,000 distinct CDR3 sequences, about 20% of them seen just once. This TCR was sampled from a female donor with breast cancer. Some clones in this sample may be carry-over from other donors' samples. V and J are TRBV7-8 and TRBJ1-2; 8 bases match TRBD1. Material: axillary lymph node tissue. The CDR3 DNA reads as TGTGCCAGCAGCCCCACACGGTTGGCAGGGGGCCGGAGCTATGGCTACACCTTC. Protein sequence: CASSPTRLAGGRSYGYTF.